This is a list of T cell receptor beta chains from one sample in a study of T cell repertoires in cytomegalovirus infection. In TCRdb, the reads were re-called with MiXCR into one record per CDR3 protein. The table lists roughly 760,000 distinct CDR3 sequences, approximately 34% of them singletons. Source material: PBMCs. The receptors were sampled from a human donor in good health (CMV status not recorded). Some clones in this sample may be carry-over from other donors' samples. Both conserved end residues are part of each CDR3. A D gene is named only where the DNA matches it firmly. Size tells how often a clone was seen (once, few, many) or the class of an expanded clone, and some rows leave it out.

TRBV4-2	few	TRBJ2-7	TRBD1	TGTGCCAGCAGCCAAACCCCCCCACCGGGACAGGGATCCTACGAGCAGTACTTC	CASSQTPPPGQGSYEQYF
TRBV30	.	TRBJ1-1	TRBD1	TGTGCCTGGAGCGGCCGTGGGACAGGACACACTGAAGCTTTCTTT	CAWSGRGTGHTEAFF
TRBV12-3/TRBV12-4	.	TRBJ1-2	TRBD1	TGTGCCAGCAGTTTGAGGGGGCCAGGGGTCAACTATGGCTACACCTTC	CASSLRGPGVNYGYTF
TRBV12-3/TRBV12-4	few	TRBJ2-1	.	TGTGCCAGCAGTCCAGGGGGGGGGCACACTGAGCAGTTCTTC	CASSPGGGHTEQFF
TRBV5-1	.	TRBJ2-3	TRBD2	TGCGCCAGCAGCTTGTACGCTAGCGGGGTAACAGATACGCAGTATTTT	CASSLYASGVTDTQYF
TRBV28	few	TRBJ2-5	.	TGTGCCAGCAGTCTCCAGGGGGGCCCACAAGAGACCCAGTACTTC	CASSLQGGPQETQYF
TRBV27	few	TRBJ1-5	.	TGTGCCAGCAGTTCCAAGAGAGTGCAGGGAACTCAGCCCCAGCATTTT	CASSSKRVQGTQPQHF
TRBV28	.	TRBJ2-1	.	TGTGCCAGCAGCAGCCGACACTACAACGGGGGTACCGCGGACCGTGGTGAGCAGTTCTTC	CASSSRHYNGGTADRGEQFF
TRBV9	.	TRBJ2-3	TRBD2	TGTGCCAGCAGCGTAGCCGGGACTAGCGCCTACTATACGCAGTATTTT	CASSVAGTSAYYTQYF
TRBV2	.	TRBJ1-5	.	TGTGCCAGCAGTGAACAGGGCTTCGGTCAGCCCCAGCATTTT	CASSEQGFGQPQHF